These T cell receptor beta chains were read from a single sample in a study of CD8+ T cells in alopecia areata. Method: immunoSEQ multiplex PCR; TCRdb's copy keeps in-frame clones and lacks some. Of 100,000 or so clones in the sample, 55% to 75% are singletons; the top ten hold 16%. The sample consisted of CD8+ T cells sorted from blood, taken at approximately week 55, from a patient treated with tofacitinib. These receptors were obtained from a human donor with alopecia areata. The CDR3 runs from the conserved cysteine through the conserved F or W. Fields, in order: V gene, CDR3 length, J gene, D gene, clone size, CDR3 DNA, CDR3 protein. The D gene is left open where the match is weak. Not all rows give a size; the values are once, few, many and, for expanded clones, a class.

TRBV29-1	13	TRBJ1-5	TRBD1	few	TGCAGCGTGCGACAGGGCGGCAATCAGCCCCAGCATTTT	CSVRQGGNQPQHF
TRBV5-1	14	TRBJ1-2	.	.	TGCGCCAGCAGCCCGAGGGAACAGTTCAATGGCTACACCTTC	CASSPREQFNGYTF
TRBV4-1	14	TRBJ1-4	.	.	TGCGCCAGCAGCCAGGTGGGGGCTAATGAAAAACTGTTTTTT	CASSQVGANEKLFF
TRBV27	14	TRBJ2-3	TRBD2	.	TGTGCCAGCAGCGGGGGGGTGACCACAGATACGCAGTATTTT	CASSGGVTTDTQYF
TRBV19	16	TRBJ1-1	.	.	TGTGCCAGTAGTCCCGGTATGTCAGGAGGGAGCACTGAAGCTTTCTTT	CASSPGMSGGSTEAFF
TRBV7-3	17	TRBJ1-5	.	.	TGTGCCAGCAGCTTACACAGCCACACCTTTGGGGATCAGCCCCAGCATTTT	CASSLHSHTFGDQPQHF
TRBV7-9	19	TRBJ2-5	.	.	TGTGCCAGCAGCCCACCCTTACCGCCCTGGAGGGGCCCACAAGAGACCCAGTACTTC	CASSPPLPPWRGPQETQYF
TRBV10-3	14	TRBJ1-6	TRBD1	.	TGTGCCATCACCGCCGACAGGGAACATTCACCCCTCCACTTT	CAITADREHSPLHF
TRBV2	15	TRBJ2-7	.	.	TGTGCCAGCAGTGTCGGCGGGAAGAGCTCCTACGAGCAGTACTTC	CASSVGGKSSYEQYF
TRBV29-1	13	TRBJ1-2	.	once	TGCAGCGTTGAAGATCCCACCAACTATGGCTACACCTTC	CSVEDPTNYGYTF
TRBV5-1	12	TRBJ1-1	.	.	TGCGCCAGCAAGGAGGGGGGCACTGAAGCTTTCTTT	CASKEGGTEAFF
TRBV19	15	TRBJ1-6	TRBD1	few	TGTGCCAGTAGCTGGGACAGGGATCATAATTCACCCCTCCACTTT	CASSWDRDHNSPLHF
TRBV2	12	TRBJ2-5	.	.	TGTGCCAGCAGTGCTAGTCCGAAGACCCAGTACTTC	CASSASPKTQYF
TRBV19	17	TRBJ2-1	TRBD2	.	TGTGCCAGTAGTATCCCACAAGCGGGGGGGCCGGGAAATGAGCAGTTCTTC	CASSIPQAGGPGNEQFF
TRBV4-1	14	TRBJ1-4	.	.	TGCGCCAGCAGCCGATTGGACGGGAACGGGGAACTGTTTTTT	CASSRLDGNGELFF
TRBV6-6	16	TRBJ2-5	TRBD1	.	TGTGCCAGCAGTTATAGTGTCGGGACAGGGCAAGAGACCCAGTACTTC	CASSYSVGTGQETQYF
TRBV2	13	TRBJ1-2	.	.	TGTGCCAGCAGTGTCGCCCGGAACTATGGCTACACCTTC	CASSVARNYGYTF
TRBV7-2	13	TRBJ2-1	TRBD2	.	TGTGCCAGCAGCCCCGGGGGGGGGAGTGAGCAGTTCTTC	CASSPGGGSEQFF
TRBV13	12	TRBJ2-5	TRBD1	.	TGTGCCACACTCACAGGGGTAGAGACCCAGTACTTC	CATLTGVETQYF
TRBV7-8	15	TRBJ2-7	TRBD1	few	TGTGCCAGCAGCTCCCACCTGACAGGGGGGTACGAGCAGTACTTC	CASSSHLTGGYEQYF
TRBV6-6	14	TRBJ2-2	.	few	TGTGCCACCAACTACCAAGGCGTACCCGGGGAGCTGTTTTTT	CATNYQGVPGELFF
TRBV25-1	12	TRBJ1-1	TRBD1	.	TGTGCCAGCAGGACAGGGCTCTCTGAAGCTTTCTTT	CASRTGLSEAFF
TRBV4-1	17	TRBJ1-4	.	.	TGCGCCAGCAGCTGGACAAGCTATGTTGCAACTAATGAAAAACTGTTTTTT	CASSWTSYVATNEKLFF
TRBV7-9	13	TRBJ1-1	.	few	TGTGCCAGCCTCGGAGACCAAGGCACTGAAGCTTTCTTT	CASLGDQGTEAFF
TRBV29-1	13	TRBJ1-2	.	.	TGCAGCGTCAACCCCGGGAGGGGCTATGGCTACACCTTC	CSVNPGRGYGYTF
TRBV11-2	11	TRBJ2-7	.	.	TGTGCCAGCAGCCTAAACTACGAGCAGTACTTC	CASSLNYEQYF
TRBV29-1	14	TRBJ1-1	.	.	TGCAGCGTCCGCGATGGGCCCGGGGACACTGAAGCTTTCTTT	CSVRDGPGDTEAFF
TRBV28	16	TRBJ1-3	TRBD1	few	TGTGCCAGCAGTTTTTTGGGGGACAGCTCTGGAAACACCATATATTTT	CASSFLGDSSGNTIYF
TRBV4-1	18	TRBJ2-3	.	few	TGCGCCAGCAGCCTAAGGGGGTACCTAGCGGAAATCACAGATACGCAGTATTTT	CASSLRGYLAEITDTQYF
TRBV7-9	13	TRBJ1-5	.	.	TGTGCCAGCAGCTTTAGCCAGGGGCAGCCCCAGCATTTT	CASSFSQGQPQHF
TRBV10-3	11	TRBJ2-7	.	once	TGTGCCATCAGTGACTCCTACGAGCAGTACTTC	CAISDSYEQYF
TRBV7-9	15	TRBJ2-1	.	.	TGTGCCAGCAGCCCCGCGGGGACGGACTACAATGAGCAGTTCTTC	CASSPAGTDYNEQFF
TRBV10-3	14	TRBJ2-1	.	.	TGTGCCATCAGTGAGTCCCCGGAGGGGGACGAGCAGTTCTTC	CAISESPEGDEQFF
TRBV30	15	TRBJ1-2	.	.	TGTGCCTGGAGCGAGAGCGCCCGGGGATCCTATGGCTACACCTTC	CAWSESARGSYGYTF
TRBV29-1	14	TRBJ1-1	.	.	TGCAGCGTTGAACCCTCGGGAATTAACACTGAAGCTTTCTTT	CSVEPSGINTEAFF
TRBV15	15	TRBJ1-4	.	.	TGTGCCACCAGCCCCAAAGGGCAGATTAATGAAAAACTGTTTTTT	CATSPKGQINEKLFF
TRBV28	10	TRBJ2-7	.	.	TGTGCCAGCGGATACTACGAGCAGTACTTC	CASGYYEQYF
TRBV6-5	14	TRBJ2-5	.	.	TGTGCCAGCAGCCTAACAGGGACCCAAGAGACCCAGTACTTC	CASSLTGTQETQYF
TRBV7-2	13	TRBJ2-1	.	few	TGTGCCAGCAGCACGACAGTCTACAATGAGCAGTTCTTC	CASSTTVYNEQFF
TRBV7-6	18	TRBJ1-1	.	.	TGTGCCAGCAGCTTTCAACTACTCTTGGCAGGCGCGAACACTGAAGCTTTCTTT	CASSFQLLLAGANTEAFF
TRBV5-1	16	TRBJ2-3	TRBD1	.	TGCGCCAGCAGCTTGGATGCCCAGGGGGCACAAGATACGCAGTATTTT	CASSLDAQGAQDTQYF
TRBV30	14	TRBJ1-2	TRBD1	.	TGTGCCTACCCCGGGACAGGGGTATCAAGTGGCTACACCTTC	CAYPGTGVSSGYTF
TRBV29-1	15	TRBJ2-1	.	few	TGCAGCGGCTATGTTCTGACTAGTTCCTACAATGAGCAGTTCTTC	CSGYVLTSSYNEQFF
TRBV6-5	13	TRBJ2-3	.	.	TGTGCCAGCAGTTACTCGGGGCTTGATACGCAGTATTTT	CASSYSGLDTQYF
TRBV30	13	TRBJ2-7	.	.	TGTGCCTGGATACCATATGGGACCTACGAGCAGTACTTC	CAWIPYGTYEQYF
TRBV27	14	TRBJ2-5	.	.	TGTGCCAGCAGTTTTTTAGGGAACAGGGAGACCCAGTACTTC	CASSFLGNRETQYF
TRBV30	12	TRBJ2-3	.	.	TGTGCCTGGAGTGTACAAGGAGATACGCAGTATTTT	CAWSVQGDTQYF
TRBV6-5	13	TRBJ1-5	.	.	TGTGCCAGCAGTCCGAATAGCAATCAGCCCCAGCATTTT	CASSPNSNQPQHF
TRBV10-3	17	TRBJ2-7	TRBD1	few	TGTGCCATCAGCCATTGGACAGGCCGATCATCCTCCTACGAGCAGTACTTC	CAISHWTGRSSSYEQYF
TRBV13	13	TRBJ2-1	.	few	TGTGCCAGCAGCTCCAGGGAAATCAATGAGCAGTTCTTC	CASSSREINEQFF
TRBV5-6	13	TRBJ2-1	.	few	TGTGCCAGCAGCTTGGGAATCCAGGCTGAGCAGTTCTTC	CASSLGIQAEQFF
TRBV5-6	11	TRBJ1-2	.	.	TGTGCCAGCCGAGGAGGGTTCGGCTACACCTTC	CASRGGFGYTF
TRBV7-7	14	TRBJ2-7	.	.	TGTGCCAGCAGCTGGGGGGGCCATGGGGACGAGCAGTACTTC	CASSWGGHGDEQYF
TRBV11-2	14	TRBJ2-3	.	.	TGTGCCAGCAGCTTCGGGCTAGGAACAGATACGCAGTATTTT	CASSFGLGTDTQYF
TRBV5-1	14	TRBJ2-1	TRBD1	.	TGCGCCAGCAGCTTGGGGACAGGGTACAATGAGCAGTTCTTC	CASSLGTGYNEQFF